This T cell receptor (beta chain) emerged from a study of T cells after yellow fever vaccination. In making TCR cDNA, 5'RACE template switching added a universal primer site and UMIs to it. TCRdb fed the 5' RACE reads into MiXCR, producing one record per CDR3 protein. The sample has approximately 450,000 distinct CDR3 sequences, around 20% seen once. In this sample, this clonotype turned up a few times. The antigen remains undetermined. V was pared by 6 bases and J by 5 bases, with 2 bases of the junction left unmatched. This CDR3 has 14 residues. CDR1 is LGHNA, CDR2 YSLEER, per germline. Study-wide results and caveats: Clonotype sharing between CD4 and CD8 compartments was small. Researchers report a weaker secondary response that nonetheless peaked faster, day 5 versus 15. Highly abundant clonotypes carried over from the bulk population could end up in FACS-sorted repertoires as contaminants.

The chain couples TRBV4-3 to TRBJ1-4, with 11 bases lining up with TRBD1. This specimen consisted of PBMCs, obtained before the yellow fever booster vaccination. The TCR comes from a man aged 18 to 30 who received the YFV17D yellow fever vaccine. The CDR3 nucleotides are TGCGCCAGCAGACGGGACAGGGGGAATGAAAAACTGTTTTTT. Protein: CASRRDRGNEKLFF.